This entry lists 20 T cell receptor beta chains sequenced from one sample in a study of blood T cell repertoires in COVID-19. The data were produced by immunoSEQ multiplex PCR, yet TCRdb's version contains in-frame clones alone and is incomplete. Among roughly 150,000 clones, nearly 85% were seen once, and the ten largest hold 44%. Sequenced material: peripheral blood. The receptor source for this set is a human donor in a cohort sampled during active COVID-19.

The CDR3 here is CASSELSGTGRGQPQHF. CDR3 sequence (DNA): TGCGCCAGCAGTGAGTTATCCGGGACAGGGAGAGGACAGCCCCAGCATTTT. This rearrangement joins TRBV10-2 to TRBJ1-5; TRBD1 agrees at 9 bases. Germline V gene data show CDR1 as WSHSY and CDR2 as SAAADI. The CDR3 extends over 17 amino acids. V shed 1 base, J shed 7 bases, and the junction held 11 bases outside the gene matches.

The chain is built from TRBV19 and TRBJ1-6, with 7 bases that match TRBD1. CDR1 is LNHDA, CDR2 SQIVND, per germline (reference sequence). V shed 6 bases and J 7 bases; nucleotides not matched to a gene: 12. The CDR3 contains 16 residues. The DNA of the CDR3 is TGTGCCAGTAGCCCCGGGACAGCAAAGGGGAATTCACCCCTCCACTTT. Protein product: CASSPGTAKGNSPLHF.

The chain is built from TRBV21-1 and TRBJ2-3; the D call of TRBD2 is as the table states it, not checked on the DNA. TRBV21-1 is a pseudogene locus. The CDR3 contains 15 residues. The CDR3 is CASSKVSRSTDTQYF. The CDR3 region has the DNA TGTGCCAGCAGCAAAGTCTCGAGGAGCACAGATACGCAGTATTTT.

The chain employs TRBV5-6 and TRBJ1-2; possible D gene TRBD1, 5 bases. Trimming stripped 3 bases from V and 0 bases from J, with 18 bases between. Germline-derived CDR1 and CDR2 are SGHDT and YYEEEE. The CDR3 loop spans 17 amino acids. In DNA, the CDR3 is TGTGCCAGCAGCTCAGACTTGGGACTCATAGCTAACTATGGCTACACCTTC. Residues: CASSSDLGLIANYGYTF.

The CDR3 sequence is CAISESAQGQETQYF. The CDR3 DNA is TGTGCCATCAGTGAGTCGGCACAGGGACAAGAGACCCAGTACTTC. This rearrangement joins TRBV10-3 to TRBJ2-5; D is perhaps TRBD1 (6 bases). The V end was cut by 0 bases, the J end by 2 bases, with 10 bases between. This CDR3 is built from 15 residues. Per the germline V gene, CDR1 is ENHRY and CDR2 is SYGVKD.

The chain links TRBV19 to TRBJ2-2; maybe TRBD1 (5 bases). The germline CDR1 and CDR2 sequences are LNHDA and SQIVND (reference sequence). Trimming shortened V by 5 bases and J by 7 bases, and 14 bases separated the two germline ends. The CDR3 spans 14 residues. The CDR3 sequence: CASSGAVEYGELFF. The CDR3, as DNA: TGTGCCAGTAGTGGGGCAGTCGAGTACGGGGAGCTGTTTTTT.

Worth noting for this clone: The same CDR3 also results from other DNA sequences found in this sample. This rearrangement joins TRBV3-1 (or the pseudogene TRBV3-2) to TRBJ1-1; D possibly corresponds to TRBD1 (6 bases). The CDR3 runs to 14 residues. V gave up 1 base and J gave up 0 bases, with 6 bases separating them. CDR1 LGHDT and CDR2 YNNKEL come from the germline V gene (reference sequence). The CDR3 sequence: CASSQAGVNTEAFF. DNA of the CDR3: TGTGCCAGCAGCCAAGCAGGGGTGAACACTGAAGCTTTCTTT.

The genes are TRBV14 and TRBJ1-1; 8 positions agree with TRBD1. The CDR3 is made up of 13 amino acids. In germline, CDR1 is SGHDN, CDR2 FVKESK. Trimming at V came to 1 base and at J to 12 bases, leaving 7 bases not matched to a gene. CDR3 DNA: TGTGCCAGCAGCCAAGCTAGACAGGGGACGACTTTCTTT. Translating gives CASSQARQGTTFF.

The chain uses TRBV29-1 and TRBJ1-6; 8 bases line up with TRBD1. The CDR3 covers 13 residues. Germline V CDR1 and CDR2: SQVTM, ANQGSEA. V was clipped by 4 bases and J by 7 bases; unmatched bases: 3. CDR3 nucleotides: TGCAGCGTTGGACAGGGGAGAAATTCACCCCTCCACTTT. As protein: CSVGQGRNSPLHF.

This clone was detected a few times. The DNA for the CDR3 is TGTGCCAGCAGTGTCCGCGGGGGCCAGGGGCCCCAGCATTTT. Residues: CASSVRGGQGPQHF. The chain combines TRBV2 with TRBJ1-5, with a possible D match to TRBD1 (6 bases). The CDR3 contains 14 residues. Germline CDR1 and CDR2: SNHLY and FYNNEI. Trimming removed 4 bases at V and 9 bases at J, with 16 bases between.

As DNA, the CDR3 is TGTGCCAGCAGTGAAAGACAGGGGGCGCCCACCGGGGAGCTGTTTTTT. Amino acid sequence: CASSERQGAPTGELFF. The J gene is TRBJ2-2, the V gene TRBV2; 10 bases map to TRBD1. This CDR3 is 16 amino acids long. With 2 bases clipped from V and 4 bases from J, the junction kept 4 bases outside the gene matches. Per germline, CDR1 SNHLY and CDR2 FYNNEI.

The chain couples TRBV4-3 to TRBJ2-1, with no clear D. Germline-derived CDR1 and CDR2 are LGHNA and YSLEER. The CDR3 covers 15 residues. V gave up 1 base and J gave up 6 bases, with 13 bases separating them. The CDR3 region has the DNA TGCGCCAGCAGCCAAGGTGTCGGTCTCGCCAATGAGCAGTTCTTC. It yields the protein CASSQGVGLANEQFF.

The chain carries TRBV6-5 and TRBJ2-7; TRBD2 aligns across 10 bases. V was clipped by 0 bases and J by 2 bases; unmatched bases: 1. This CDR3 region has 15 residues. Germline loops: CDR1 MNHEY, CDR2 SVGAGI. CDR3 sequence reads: CASSYSLAGAYEQYV. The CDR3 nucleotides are TGTGCCAGCAGTTACTCGCTAGCGGGGGCCTACGAGCAGTACGTC.

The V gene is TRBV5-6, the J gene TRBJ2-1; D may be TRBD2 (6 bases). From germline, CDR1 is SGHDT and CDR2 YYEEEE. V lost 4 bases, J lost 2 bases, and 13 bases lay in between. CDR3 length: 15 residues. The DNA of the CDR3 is TGTGCCAGCAGCCCGGGGGACCGCACCTACAATGAGCAGTTCTTC. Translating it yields CASSPGDRTYNEQFF.

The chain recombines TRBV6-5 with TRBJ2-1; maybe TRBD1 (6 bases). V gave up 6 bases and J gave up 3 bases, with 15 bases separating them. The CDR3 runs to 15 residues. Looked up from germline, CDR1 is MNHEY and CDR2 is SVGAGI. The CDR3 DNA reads TGTGCCAGCAGAACCGGGACACTTTTCTACAATGAGCAGTTCTTC. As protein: CASRTGTLFYNEQFF.

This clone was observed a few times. The CDR3 nucleotides read TGTGCCAGCAGCTTAGTAGGAGGGCTACAGTTCTTC. It codes for CASSLVGGLQFF. This rearrangement joins TRBV11-1 to TRBJ2-1; maybe TRBD2 (6 bases). The CDR3 extends over 12 amino acids. Germline values: CDR1 SGHAT, CDR2 FQDESV (reference sequence). Trimming removed 1 base at V and 13 bases at J, with 11 bases between.

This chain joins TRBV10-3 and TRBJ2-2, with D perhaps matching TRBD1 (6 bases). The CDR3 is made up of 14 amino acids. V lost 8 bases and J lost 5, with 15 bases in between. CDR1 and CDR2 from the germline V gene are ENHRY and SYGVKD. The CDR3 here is CAIGPPGETGELFF. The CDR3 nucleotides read TGTGCCATCGGTCCCCCAGGGGAGACCGGGGAGCTGTTTTTT.

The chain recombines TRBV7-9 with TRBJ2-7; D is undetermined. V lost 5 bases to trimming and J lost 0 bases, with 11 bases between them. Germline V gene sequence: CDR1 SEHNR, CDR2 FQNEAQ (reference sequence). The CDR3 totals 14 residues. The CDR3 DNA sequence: TGTGCCAGCAGCCTTGCGGTAAGCTCCTACGAGCAGTACTTC. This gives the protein CASSLAVSSYEQYF.

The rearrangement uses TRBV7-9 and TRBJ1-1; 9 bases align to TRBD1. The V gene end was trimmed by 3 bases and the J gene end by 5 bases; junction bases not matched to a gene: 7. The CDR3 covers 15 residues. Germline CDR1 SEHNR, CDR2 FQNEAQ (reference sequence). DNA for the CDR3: TGTGCCAGCAGCTTTGGGACAGGGAGAAATACTGAAGCTTTCTTT. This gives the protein CASSFGTGRNTEAFF.

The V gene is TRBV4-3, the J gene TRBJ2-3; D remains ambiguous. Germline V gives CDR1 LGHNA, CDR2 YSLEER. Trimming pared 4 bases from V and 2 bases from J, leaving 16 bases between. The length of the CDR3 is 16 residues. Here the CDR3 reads CASSRYLEPNTDTQYF. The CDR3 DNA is TGCGCCAGCAGCCGATACCTAGAGCCGAACACAGATACGCAGTATTTT.